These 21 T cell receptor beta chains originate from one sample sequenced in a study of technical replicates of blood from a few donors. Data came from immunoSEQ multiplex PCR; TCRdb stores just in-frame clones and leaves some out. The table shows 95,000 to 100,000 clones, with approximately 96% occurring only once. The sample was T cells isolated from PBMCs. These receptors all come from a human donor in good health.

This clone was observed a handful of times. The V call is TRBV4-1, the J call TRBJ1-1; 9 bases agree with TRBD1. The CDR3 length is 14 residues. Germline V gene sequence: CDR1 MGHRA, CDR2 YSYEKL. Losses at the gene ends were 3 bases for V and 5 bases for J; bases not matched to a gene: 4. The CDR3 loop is CASSQGQGMTEAFF. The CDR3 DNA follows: TGCGCCAGCAGCCAGGGACAGGGAATGACTGAAGCTTTCTTT.

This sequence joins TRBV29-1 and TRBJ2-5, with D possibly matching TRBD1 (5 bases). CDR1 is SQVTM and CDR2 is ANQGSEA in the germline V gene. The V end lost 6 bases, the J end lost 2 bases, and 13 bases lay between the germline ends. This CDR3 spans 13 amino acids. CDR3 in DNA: TGCAGCGTGAAAAGGGGCCAACAAGAGACCCAGTACTTC. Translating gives CSVKRGQQETQYF.

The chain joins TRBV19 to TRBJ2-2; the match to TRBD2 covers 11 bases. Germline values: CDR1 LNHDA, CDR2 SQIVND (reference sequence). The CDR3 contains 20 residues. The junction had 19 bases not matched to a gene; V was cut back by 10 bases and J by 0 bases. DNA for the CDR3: TGTGCCACACGGCCCGGTATTTGGGGACTAGCGGAACCGAACACCGGGGAGCTGTTTTTT. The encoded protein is CATRPGIWGLAEPNTGELFF.

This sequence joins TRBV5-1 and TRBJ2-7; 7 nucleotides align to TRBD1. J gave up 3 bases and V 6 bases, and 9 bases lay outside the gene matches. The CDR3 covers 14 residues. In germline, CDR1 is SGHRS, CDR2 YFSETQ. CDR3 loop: CASKDRTGFYEQYF. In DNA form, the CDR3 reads TGCGCCAGCAAGGATAGGACAGGATTCTACGAGCAGTACTTC.

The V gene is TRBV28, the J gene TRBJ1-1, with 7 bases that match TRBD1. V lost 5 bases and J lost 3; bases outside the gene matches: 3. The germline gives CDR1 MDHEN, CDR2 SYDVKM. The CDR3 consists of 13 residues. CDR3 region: CASSPTGHTEAFF. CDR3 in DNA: TGTGCCAGCAGTCCGACAGGGCACACTGAAGCTTTCTTT.

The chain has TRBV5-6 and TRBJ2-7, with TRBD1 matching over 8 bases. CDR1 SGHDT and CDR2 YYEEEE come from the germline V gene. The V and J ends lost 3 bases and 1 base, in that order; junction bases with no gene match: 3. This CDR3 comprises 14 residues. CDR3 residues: CASSYQGASYEQYF. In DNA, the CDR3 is TGTGCCAGCAGCTATCAGGGGGCATCCTACGAGCAGTACTTC.

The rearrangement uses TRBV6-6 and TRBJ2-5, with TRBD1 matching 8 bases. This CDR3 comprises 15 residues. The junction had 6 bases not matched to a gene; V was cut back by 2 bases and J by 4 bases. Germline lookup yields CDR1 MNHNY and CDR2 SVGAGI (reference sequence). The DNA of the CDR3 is TGTGCCAGCAGTTACGACGACAGGGGAATAGAGACCCAGTACTTC. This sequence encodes CASSYDDRGIETQYF.

The CDR3 reads CATSRDRDISYEQYF. The CDR3 region has the DNA TGTGCCACCAGCAGAGATCGGGATATTTCATACGAGCAGTACTTC. V and J are TRBV15 and TRBJ2-7; tentative D call: TRBD2 (5 bases). The CDR3 has 15 amino acids. Trimming left V 0 bases short and J 4 bases short, with 13 bases between. Per germline, CDR1 LNHNV and CDR2 YYDKDF (reference sequence).

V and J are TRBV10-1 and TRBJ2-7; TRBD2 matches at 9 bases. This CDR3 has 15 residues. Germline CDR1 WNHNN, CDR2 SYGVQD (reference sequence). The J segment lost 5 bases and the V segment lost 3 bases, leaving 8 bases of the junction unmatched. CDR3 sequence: CASSDNAGGSDEQYF. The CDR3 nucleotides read TGCGCCAGCAGTGATAATGCGGGAGGGTCGGACGAGCAGTACTTC.

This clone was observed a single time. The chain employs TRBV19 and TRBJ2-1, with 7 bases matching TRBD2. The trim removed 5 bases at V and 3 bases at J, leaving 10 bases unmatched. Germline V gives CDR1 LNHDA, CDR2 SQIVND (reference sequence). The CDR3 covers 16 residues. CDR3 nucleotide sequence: TGTGCCAGTAGTGAACCCCTAGCGGCCTACTACAATGAGCAGTTCTTC. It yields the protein CASSEPLAAYYNEQFF.

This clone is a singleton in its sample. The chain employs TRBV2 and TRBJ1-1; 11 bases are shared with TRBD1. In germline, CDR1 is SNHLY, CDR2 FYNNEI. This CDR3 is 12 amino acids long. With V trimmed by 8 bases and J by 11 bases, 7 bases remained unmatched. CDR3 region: CASGGTGGMAFF. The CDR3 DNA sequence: TGTGCCAGCGGGGGGACAGGGGGTATGGCTTTCTTT.

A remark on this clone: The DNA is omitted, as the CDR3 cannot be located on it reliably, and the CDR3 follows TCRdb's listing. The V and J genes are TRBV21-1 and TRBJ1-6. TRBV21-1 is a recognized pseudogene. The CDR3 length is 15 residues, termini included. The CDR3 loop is CASPPWGGGNSPLHF.

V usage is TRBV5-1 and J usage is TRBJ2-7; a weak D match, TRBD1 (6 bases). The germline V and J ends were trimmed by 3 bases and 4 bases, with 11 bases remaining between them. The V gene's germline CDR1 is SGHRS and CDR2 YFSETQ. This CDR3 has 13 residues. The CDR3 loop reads CASSSQRGYEQYF. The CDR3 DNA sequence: TGCGCCAGCAGCTCCCAGAGGGGGTACGAGCAGTACTTC.

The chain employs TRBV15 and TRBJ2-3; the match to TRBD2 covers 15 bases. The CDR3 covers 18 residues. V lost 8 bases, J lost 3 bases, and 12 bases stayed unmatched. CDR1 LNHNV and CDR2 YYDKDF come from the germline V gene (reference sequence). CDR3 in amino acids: CATSQGLAGGPSTDTQYF. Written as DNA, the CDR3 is TGTGCCACCTCTCAAGGACTAGCGGGGGGGCCGAGTACAGATACGCAGTATTTT. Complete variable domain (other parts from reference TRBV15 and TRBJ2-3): DAMVIQNPRYQVTQFGKPVTLSCSQTLNHNVMYWYQQKSSQAPKLLFHYYDKDFNNEADTPDNFQSRRPNTSFCFLDIRSPGLGDTAMYLCATSQGLAGGPSTDTQYFGPGTRLTVL.

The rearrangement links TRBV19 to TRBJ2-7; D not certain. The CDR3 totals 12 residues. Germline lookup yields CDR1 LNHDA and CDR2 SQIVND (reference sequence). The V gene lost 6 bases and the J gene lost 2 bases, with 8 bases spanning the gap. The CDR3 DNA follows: TGTGCCAGTAGGGCAGATCCCTACGAGCAGTACTTC. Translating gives CASRADPYEQYF.

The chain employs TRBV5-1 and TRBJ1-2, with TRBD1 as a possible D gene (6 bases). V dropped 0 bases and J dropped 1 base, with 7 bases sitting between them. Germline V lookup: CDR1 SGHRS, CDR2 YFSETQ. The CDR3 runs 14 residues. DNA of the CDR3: TGCGCCAGCAGCTTGGGGACAGTTAACTATGGCTACACCTTC. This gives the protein CASSLGTVNYGYTF.

The CDR3 region has the DNA TGCGCCAGCAGAAAACCACGGGACAGGGGCGACACTGAAGCTTTCTTT. Translated: CASRKPRDRGDTEAFF. The chain employs TRBV10-2 and TRBJ1-1; 10 nucleotides align to TRBD1. Germline values: CDR1 WSHSY, CDR2 SAAADI. This CDR3 is 16 amino acids long. V was clipped by 6 bases and J by 3 bases; unmatched bases: 10.

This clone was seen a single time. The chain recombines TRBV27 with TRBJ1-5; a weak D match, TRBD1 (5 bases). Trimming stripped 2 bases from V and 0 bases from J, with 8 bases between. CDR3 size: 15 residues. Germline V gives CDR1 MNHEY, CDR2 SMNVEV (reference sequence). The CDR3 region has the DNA TGTGCCAGCAGTTTAAATACAGGTAGCAATCAGCCCCAGCATTTT. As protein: CASSLNTGSNQPQHF.

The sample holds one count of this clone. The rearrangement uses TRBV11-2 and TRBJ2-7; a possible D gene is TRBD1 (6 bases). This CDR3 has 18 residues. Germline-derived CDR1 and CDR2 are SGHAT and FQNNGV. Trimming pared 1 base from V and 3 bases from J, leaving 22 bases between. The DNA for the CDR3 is TGTGCCAGCAGCTTAGCTCCAGGGGTGCGAGGGGAAGGCTACGAGCAGTACTTC. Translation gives CASSLAPGVRGEGYEQYF.

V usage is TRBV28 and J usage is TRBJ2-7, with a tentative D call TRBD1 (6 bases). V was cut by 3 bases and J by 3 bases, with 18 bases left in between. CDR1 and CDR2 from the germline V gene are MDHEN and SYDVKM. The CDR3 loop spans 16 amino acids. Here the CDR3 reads CASSLFSTGPLYEQYF. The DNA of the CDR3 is TGTGCCAGCAGTTTGTTTTCGACAGGTCCCCTCTACGAGCAGTACTTC.

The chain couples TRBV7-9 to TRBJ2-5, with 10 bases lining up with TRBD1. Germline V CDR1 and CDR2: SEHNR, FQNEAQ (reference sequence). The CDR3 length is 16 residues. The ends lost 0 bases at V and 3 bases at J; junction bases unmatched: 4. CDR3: CASSLAPGTGEETQYF. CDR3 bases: TGTGCCAGCAGCTTAGCCCCCGGGACAGGGGAAGAGACCCAGTACTTC.